Following are 17 T cell receptor beta chains from one sample sequenced in a study of Graves' ophthalmopathy and Graves' hyperthyroidism. Amplifying from RNA transcripts, the study obtained TCR beta CDR3 regions. Amplification began with first-round RT-PCR using HTBI primers, then second-round multiplex PCR was performed. MiXCR, applied by TCRdb to the multiplex PCR reads, yields one record per CDR3 protein. The sample carries some 370,000 distinct CDR3 sequences, 17% recorded once. Sequenced sample: peripheral blood. The receptor source for this set is an adult woman with stable Graves' hyperthyroidism.

There are many counts of this clonotype. The chain uses TRBV20-1 and TRBJ2-5, with D perhaps TRBD2 (5 bases). Per germline, CDR1 DFQATT and CDR2 SNEGSKA (reference sequence). The CDR3 is 12 residues long. The V gene lost 6 bases and the J gene lost 4 bases, with 12 bases spanning the gap. The CDR3 coding sequence is TGCAGTGCGGCCCCGGCGGGAGAGACCCAGTACTTC. This translates into CSAAPAGETQYF.

This clonotype was recorded a few times. The rearrangement links TRBV12-3 or TRBV12-4 to TRBJ1-1; maybe TRBD1 (5 bases). The V end was cut by 8 bases, the J end by 0 bases, with 13 bases between. There are 14 residues in the CDR3. This chain's CDR3 is CASGGAHMNTEAFF. The CDR3 DNA reads TGTGCCAGCGGAGGGGCCCACATGAACACTGAAGCTTTCTTT.

J is TRBJ1-5 and V is TRBV6-1; no reliable D call. This CDR3 region has 15 residues. Trimming removed 2 bases from V and 0 bases from J, with 8 bases in between. Germline CDR1 is MNHNS and CDR2 is SASEGT. For the CDR3, the DNA is TGTGCCAGCAGTGAATACACTAATAGCAATCAGCCCCAGCATTTT. Translated, it gives CASSEYTNSNQPQHF.

The table lists this clonotype with many counts. The rearrangement joins TRBV6-1 to TRBJ1-3; possibly TRBD1 for D (5 bases). The length of the CDR3 is 15 residues. Trimming pared 8 bases from V and 2 bases from J, leaving 16 bases between. CDR1 is MNHNS, CDR2 SASEGT, per germline. CDR3 sequence: CASSRGDLAGNTIYF. The CDR3 DNA reads as TGTGCCAGCTCGCGAGGGGATCTCGCTGGAAACACCATATATTTT.

The V call is TRBV12-5, the J call TRBJ1-1, with 9 bases aligning to TRBD1. The CDR3 is 16 amino acids. The V gene's germline CDR1 is LGHNT and CDR2 FRNRAP. V lost 0 bases, J lost 5 bases, and 7 bases stayed unmatched. CDR3 DNA: TGTGCTAGTGGTTTGGTACTTACAGGGGGCCGGACTGAAGCTTTCTTT. Translating it yields CASGLVLTGGRTEAFF.

This chain links TRBV2 with TRBJ2-7, with 7 nucleotides matching TRBD2. The V segment lost 5 bases and the J segment 5 bases; nucleotides outside the gene matches: 9. CDR3 length: 14 residues. The germline CDR1 and CDR2 sequences are SNHLY and FYNNEI. CDR3 residues: CASSPLATYDEQYF. Here the CDR3 DNA reads TGTGCCAGCAGTCCACTAGCGACCTACGACGAGCAGTACTTC.

The rearrangement joins TRBV19 to TRBJ2-7; 8 nucleotides align to TRBD2. The CDR3 spans 14 residues. Germline lookup yields CDR1 LNHDA and CDR2 SQIVND (reference sequence). Trimming removed 5 bases from V and 4 bases from J; junction bases left unmatched: 7. CDR3 in DNA: TGTGCCAGTAGTGACGCGGGAGGTCCTTACGAGCAGTACTTC. It translates to CASSDAGGPYEQYF.

This clonotype was detected ten times or more. The CDR3: CASRVSSGRPSYEQYF. The CDR3 nucleotides read TGTGCCAGCAGAGTTTCTAGCGGGAGGCCGAGCTACGAGCAGTACTTC. The chain carries TRBV2 and TRBJ2-7, with 11 nucleotides matching TRBD2. The CDR3 runs 16 residues. The V gene end was trimmed by 6 bases and the J gene end by 3 bases; junction bases not matched to a gene: 10. The germline V gene has CDR1 SNHLY and CDR2 FYNNEI.

V is TRBV28 and J is TRBJ1-3, with D perhaps TRBD1 (5 bases). The germline gives CDR1 MDHEN, CDR2 SYDVKM. V was pared by 6 bases and J by 2 bases, with 17 bases between. The CDR3 extends over 16 amino acids. Written as DNA, the CDR3 is TGTGCCAGCAGCTTGGCCGGTAGGGGACCTGGAAACACCATATATTTT. Its protein product is CASSLAGRGPGNTIYF.

This clonotype showed up many times. The CDR3 region is CASSFQTGGMETQYF. DNA for the CDR3: TGTGCCAGCAGCTTTCAGACAGGGGGCATGGAGACCCAGTACTTC. This chain uses TRBV7-2 with TRBJ2-5; the match to TRBD1 covers 10 bases. The CDR3 is 15 residues long. Germline CDR1 reads SGHTA; CDR2 reads FQGNSA. Losses at the gene ends were 3 bases for V and 5 bases for J; bases not matched to a gene: 6. Together with reference TRBV7-2 and TRBJ2-5, the CDR3 gives the full variable domain: GAGVSQSPSNKVTEKGKDVELRCDPISGHTALYWYRQSLGQGLEFLIYFQGNSAPDKSGLPSDRFSAERTGGSVSTLTIQRTQQEDSAVYLCASSFQTGGMETQYFGPGTRLLVL.

This clonotype was found many times. This sequence joins TRBV5-1 and TRBJ2-7, with D perhaps TRBD1 or TRBD2 (5 bases each). This CDR3 contains 13 residues. The germline V gene encodes CDR1 SGHRS and CDR2 YFSETQ. V was clipped by 4 bases and J by 7 bases, with 15 bases between them. This CDR3 reads CASSPGTSREQYF. CDR3 nucleotides: TGCGCCAGCAGCCCCGGGACGTCTAGGGAGCAGTACTTC.

This clonotype was detected many times. The chain links TRBV2 to TRBJ1-6; TRBD1 agrees at 7 bases. Unmatched junction bases numbered 10, after V lost 6 bases and J lost 5 bases. The CDR3 runs to 16 residues. Germline lookup yields CDR1 SNHLY and CDR2 FYNNEI. CDR3 nucleotide sequence: TGTGCCAGCAGGATAGGACAGGCAGTAGATAATTCACCCCTCCACTTT. Residues: CASRIGQAVDNSPLHF.

The CDR3 DNA follows: TGCGCCAGCAGCCAAGATAGTCAGGAATCCTACGAGCAGTACTTC. This encodes CASSQDSQESYEQYF. The genes are TRBV4-1 and TRBJ2-7; D is uncertain. The CDR3 has 15 residues. V lost 0 bases and J 1 base, leaving 10 bases between the germline ends. CDR1 and CDR2 (germline): MGHRA, YSYEKL.

Ten or more counts support this clonotype. The CDR3 loop reads CASSDRGDRNTEAFF. CDR3 nucleotide sequence: TGTGCCAGCAGCGACAGGGGGGACAGGAACACTGAAGCTTTCTTT. The gene calls are TRBV28 and TRBJ1-1, with 9 nucleotides matching TRBD1. This CDR3 has 15 residues. V trimming: 6 bases; J trimming: 1 base; junction bases outside the gene matches: 6. CDR1 is MDHEN, CDR2 SYDVKM, per germline. The full variable domain, completed using reference TRBV28 and TRBJ1-1, is DVKVTQSSRYLVKRTGEKVFLECVQDMDHENMFWYRQDPGLGLRLIYFSYDVKMKEKGDIPEGYSVSREKKERFSLILESASTNQTSMYLCASSDRGDRNTEAFFGQGTRLTVV.

In this sample, this clonotype turned up a few times. The rearrangement joins TRBV10-3 to TRBJ2-7; D gene uncertain. The CDR3 runs 13 residues. Deletions cut 2 bases from V and 3 bases from J, with 8 bases between. Per germline, CDR1 ENHRY and CDR2 SYGVKD. For the CDR3, the DNA is TGTGCCATCAGTGAGATTGGAATCTACGAGCAGTACTTC. This codes for CAISEIGIYEQYF.

The chain links TRBV6-1 to TRBJ1-1, with a weak D call TRBD1 (5 bases). CDR1 MNHNS and CDR2 SASEGT come from the germline V gene. V was cut by 10 bases and J by 3 bases, with 15 bases left in between. The CDR3 has 13 amino acids. The CDR3: CATYRLRDTEAFF. In DNA, the CDR3 is TGTGCCACCTACAGGCTCAGGGACACTGAAGCTTTCTTT.

J is TRBJ1-2 and V is TRBV15, with D unclear. Germline-derived CDR1 and CDR2 are LNHNV and YYDKDF (reference sequence). The ends were cut back, 0 bases at V and 9 bases at J, with 17 bases in the middle. The CDR3 has 15 amino acids. The CDR3 here is CATSRDNAAKNSYTF. CDR3 bases: TGTGCCACCAGCAGAGATAATGCAGCTAAAAATAGCTACACCTTC. Full variable domain (missing parts from reference TRBV15 and TRBJ1-2): DAMVIQNPRYQVTQFGKPVTLSCSQTLNHNVMYWYQQKSSQAPKLLFHYYDKDFNNEADTPDNFQSRRPNTSFCFLDIRSPGLGDTAMYLCATSRDNAAKNSYTFGSGTRLTVV.